Listed here are 24 T cell receptor beta chains from one sample, sequenced in a study of T-cell reconstitution after alpha-beta-depleted transplantation in children. Preparation of the TCRbeta library was carried out with unique molecular identifiers. TCRdb independently ran MiXCR on the PCR reads; one entry per CDR3 protein. The sample records 500,000 or so distinct CDR3 sequences, approximately 29% being singletons. Sequences were derived from PBMCs from the stem cell graft donor, sampled from the stem cell graft. These receptors all stem from a human donor who donated a stem cell graft to a child with aplastic anemia.

This clonotype has only a few counts. V usage is TRBV25-1 and J usage is TRBJ1-2; unclear D gene. Trimming stripped 2 bases from V and 6 bases from J, with 7 bases between. The length of the CDR3 is 12 residues. From germline, CDR1 is MGHDK and CDR2 SYGVNS. CDR3 loop: CASSEQDHGYTF. CDR3 DNA sequence: TGTGCCAGCAGTGAACAGGACCATGGCTACACCTTC.

The CDR3 region is CSVDGQGAGEQFF. As DNA, the CDR3 is TGCAGCGTCGACGGACAGGGGGCAGGTGAGCAGTTCTTC. This chain connects TRBV29-1 to TRBJ2-1; TRBD1 matches at 11 bases. The CDR3 is 13 residues long. V shed 6 bases and J 9 bases; nucleotides not matched to a gene: 7. CDR1 is SQVTM, CDR2 ANQGSEA, per germline.

The chain recombines TRBV12-3 or TRBV12-4 with TRBJ2-1, with 14 nucleotides matching TRBD2. J was trimmed by 10 bases and V by 6 bases; bases with no gene match: 11. The CDR3 runs 16 residues. CDR3 sequence: CASSTRLAGGPWEQFF. The DNA for the CDR3 is TGTGCCAGCAGCACCAGACTAGCGGGAGGGCCGTGGGAGCAGTTCTTC.

The chain uses TRBV4-3 and TRBJ2-3, with TRBD2 identical over 8 bases. The CDR3 consists of 15 residues. The germline V gene has CDR1 LGHNA and CDR2 YSLEER. V trimming: 5 bases; J trimming: 5 bases; junction bases outside the gene matches: 9. The CDR3 is CASSSRGREGDTQYF. The CDR3 DNA sequence: TGCGCCAGCAGCAGTAGGGGCCGGGAGGGAGATACGCAGTATTTT.

This chain connects TRBV18 to TRBJ1-1; 7 positions agree with TRBD1. V lost 1 base and J lost 0; bases outside the gene matches: 5. The CDR3 is 16 residues long. Germline values: CDR1 KGHSH, CDR2 LQKENI. The CDR3 nucleotides read TGTGCCAGCTCACCACTGACAGGGCCCATGAACACTGAAGCTTTCTTT. This sequence encodes CASSPLTGPMNTEAFF.

The chain joins TRBV12-3 or TRBV12-4 to TRBJ2-1; either TRBD1 or TRBD2 may fit D (5 bases each). This CDR3 region has 13 residues. V lost 5 bases to trimming and J lost 7 bases, with 12 bases between them. The CDR3 DNA follows: TGTGCCAGCAGTCCGGGACCTCCGAATGAGCAGTTCTTC. Protein sequence: CASSPGPPNEQFF.

The count of this clonotype is one. The chain carries TRBV28 and TRBJ2-7; no definite D call. Germline CDR1 and CDR2: MDHEN and SYDVKM. The CDR3 has 16 residues. V shed 7 bases and J shed 4 bases, with 23 bases lying between them. In DNA form, the CDR3 reads TGTGCCAGCAATCCTGTATCAGACGGTGTTGGGTACGAGCAGTACTTC. It encodes CASNPVSDGVGYEQYF.

The chain has TRBV7-9 and TRBJ2-1, with TRBD1 matching over 9 bases. CDR3 length: 14 residues. Germline V lookup: CDR1 SEHNR, CDR2 FQNEAQ (reference sequence). V shed 5 bases and J 4 bases; nucleotides not matched to a gene: 3. CDR3 DNA sequence: TGTGCCAGCAGCCGGGACAGGGATTACAATGAGCAGTTCTTC. This sequence encodes CASSRDRDYNEQFF.

The CDR3 region is CASSLAYRRNSGNTIYF. As DNA, the CDR3 is TGTGCCAGCAGCTTAGCGTACCGGAGAAACTCTGGAAACACCATATATTTT. The J gene is TRBJ1-3, the V gene TRBV7-8; D is ambiguous. This CDR3 has 17 residues. Germline CDR1 is SGHVS and CDR2 is FQNEAQ. V gave up 0 bases and J gave up 0 bases, with 12 bases separating them. Supplemented by reference TRBV7-8 and TRBJ1-3, the full variable domain reads GAGVSQSPRYKVAKRGQDVALRCDPISGHVSLFWYQQALGQGPEFLTYFQNEAQLDKSGLPSDRFFAERPEGSVSTLKIQRTQQEDSAVYLCASSLAYRRNSGNTIYFGEGSWLTVV.

The chain recombines TRBV6-5 with TRBJ2-7; D gene uncertain. Trimming shortened V by 0 bases and J by 7 bases, and 10 bases separated the two germline ends. The CDR3 totals 13 residues. Germline V gene sequence: CDR1 MNHEY, CDR2 SVGAGI. The CDR3 sequence is CASSYSEKGEQYF. The CDR3 DNA sequence: TGTGCCAGCAGTTACTCGGAGAAAGGAGAGCAGTACTTC.

The chain combines TRBV14 with TRBJ1-1; 8 nucleotides match TRBD1. This CDR3 spans 14 amino acids. V dropped 4 bases and J dropped 5; count of bases not matched to a gene: 6. Per the germline V gene, CDR1 is SGHDN and CDR2 is FVKESK. The CDR3 DNA sequence: TGTGCCAGCAGCCGGCAGGGGGCCGTTACTGAAGCTTTCTTT. As protein: CASSRQGAVTEAFF.

The chain recombines TRBV30 with TRBJ2-7; tentative D call: TRBD1 (5 bases). Looked up from germline, CDR1 is GTSNPN and CDR2 is SVGIG (reference sequence). This CDR3 comprises 11 residues. V was pared by 4 bases and J by 4 bases, with 8 bases between. CDR3 in DNA: TGTGCCTGGACAGGGCGGTACGAGCAGTACTTC. Protein: CAWTGRYEQYF.

This clonotype has a handful of counts. The rearrangement uses TRBV12-3 or TRBV12-4 and TRBJ1-5, with 11 bases lining up with TRBD1. CDR3 length: 17 residues. The V segment lost 5 bases and the J segment 2 bases; nucleotides outside the gene matches: 8. As DNA, the CDR3 is TGTGCCAGCAGTCCAGGACAGGGGGCGGCTGGCAATCAGCCCCAGCATTTT. It specifies CASSPGQGAAGNQPQHF.

This chain joins TRBV6-4 and TRBJ2-2; 7 bases line up with TRBD1. The CDR3 loop spans 15 amino acids. The V segment lost 3 bases and the J segment 5 bases; nucleotides outside the gene matches: 6. From germline, CDR1 is MRHNA and CDR2 SNTAGT. CDR3 residues: CASSEGTAGTGELFF. The CDR3 nucleotides read TGTGCCAGCAGTGAAGGGACAGCAGGGACCGGGGAGCTGTTTTTT.

The genes are TRBV7-2 and TRBJ1-1; 8 nucleotides match TRBD1. The CDR3 extends over 14 amino acids. Germline V gives CDR1 SGHTA, CDR2 FQGNSA. The V and J ends lost 6 bases and 5 bases, in that order; junction bases with no gene match: 8. CDR3 in DNA: TGTGCCAGCAGTGACCAGGGGGCGCAGACTGAAGCTTTCTTT. As protein: CASSDQGAQTEAFF.

The chain recombines TRBV12-2 with TRBJ1-5; TRBD1 reflects the table's D call only, with no check against the DNA. TRBV12-2 is an annotated pseudogene. This CDR3 is built from 19 residues. CDR3 sequence: CASRLARGRPWDSNQPQHF. The CDR3 DNA reads TGTGCAAGTCGCTTAGCGCGCGGACGCCCATGGGATAGCAATCAGCCCCAGCATTTT.

This sequence joins TRBV12-5 and TRBJ2-5, with 7 nucleotides matching TRBD1. V gave up 5 bases and J gave up 0 bases; unmatched junction bases: 6. This CDR3 spans 15 amino acids. Per the germline V gene, CDR1 is LGHNT and CDR2 is FRNRAP. Written as DNA, the CDR3 is TGTGCTAGTGGTCCCGGACAGGCGAACCAAGAGACCCAGTACTTC. It yields the protein CASGPGQANQETQYF. The whole variable domain, filled in from reference TRBV12-5 and TRBJ2-5, reads DARVTQTPRHKVTEMGQEVTMRCQPILGHNTVFWYRQTMMQGLELLAYFRNRAPLDDSGMPKDRFSAEMPDATLATLKIQPSEPRDSAVYFCASGPGQANQETQYFGPGTRLLVL.

The chain recombines TRBV24-1 with TRBJ2-2, with TRBD1 matching 10 bases. This CDR3 region has 18 residues. CDR1 and CDR2 from the germline V gene are KGHDR and SFDVKD. The J segment lost 3 bases and the V segment lost 4 bases, leaving 10 bases of the junction unmatched. CDR3 sequence reads: CATSDAEGTGAHTGELFF. CDR3 DNA: TGTGCCACCAGTGACGCCGAAGGGACAGGGGCTCACACCGGGGAGCTGTTTTTT.

This clonotype was counted between two and nine times. The chain joins TRBV27 to TRBJ2-7; D may be TRBD1 (5 bases). Germline V gives CDR1 MNHEY, CDR2 SMNVEV (reference sequence). The CDR3 spans 15 residues. The V end was cut by 8 bases, the J end by 1 base, with 18 bases between. DNA of the CDR3: TGTGCCAGCCCATTCACGTTGCGACAGTCCTACGAGCAGTACGTC. As protein: CASPFTLRQSYEQYV.

A few counts support this clonotype. The chain joins TRBV5-6 to TRBJ2-5; no clear D gene. Germline V gene lookup returns CDR1 SGHDT and CDR2 YYEEEE. This CDR3 spans 15 amino acids. The ends were cut back, 3 bases at V and 2 bases at J, with 14 bases in the middle. The CDR3 region has the DNA TGTGCCAGCAGCTCGACGGATACCCTACAAGAGACCCAGTACTTC. Its protein is CASSSTDTLQETQYF.

The rearrangement joins TRBV28 to TRBJ2-6; a weak D match, TRBD1 (6 bases). V was trimmed by 3 bases and J by 0 bases, leaving 18 bases between them. This CDR3 comprises 19 residues. The germline CDR1 and CDR2 sequences are MDHEN and SYDVKM. The CDR3: CASSFKDPGHNSGANVLTF. The CDR3 DNA reads as TGTGCCAGCAGTTTTAAGGATCCGGGACACAACTCTGGGGCCAACGTCCTGACTTTC.

This clonotype was picked up a small number of times. This rearrangement joins TRBV20-1 to TRBJ2-1; 8 nucleotides agree with TRBD1. With 2 bases clipped from V and 8 bases from J, the junction kept 11 bases outside the gene matches. Germline V gene sequence: CDR1 DFQATT, CDR2 SNEGSKA (reference sequence). The CDR3 is 15 amino acids. The CDR3 coding sequence is TGCAGTGCTAGAATAGGACGGACAGGGTCTTATGAGCAGTTCTTC. As protein: CSARIGRTGSYEQFF.

The chain carries TRBV19 and TRBJ1-5; 11 bases line up with TRBD1. This CDR3 comprises 17 residues. Germline V gene data show CDR1 as LNHDA and CDR2 as SQIVND (reference sequence). The V gene end was trimmed by 3 bases and the J gene end by 1 base; junction bases not matched to a gene: 5. CDR3 sequence (DNA): TGTGCCAGTAGTATCGGGACAGGGGGAGGAAGCAATCAGCCCCAGCATTTT. It yields the protein CASSIGTGGGSNQPQHF.

The chain carries TRBV19 and TRBJ1-1; 9 bases align to TRBD1. The V and J ends lost 5 bases and 14 bases, in that order; junction bases with no gene match: 12. The CDR3 spans 13 residues. The germline V gene encodes CDR1 LNHDA and CDR2 SQIVND (reference sequence). This chain's CDR3 is CASSRSRDREGFF. CDR3 DNA sequence: TGTGCCAGTAGTCGGTCCCGGGACAGGGAGGGCTTCTTT.